This T cell receptor (beta chain) was documented in a study of T-cell memory formation after mild COVID-19. Study-wide findings and caveats: The study found balanced CD4/CD8 in clones contracting day 15 to 85 and a CD4+ lean in later expanders.

TCRdb re-called the 5' RACE reads through MiXCR, storing one row per CDR3 protein. The table has 350,000 to 450,000 distinct CDR3 sequences, around 24% seen once. Trimming removed 0 bases from V and 4 bases from J; junction bases left unmatched: 7. CDR3 length: 16 amino acids. The germline CDR1 and CDR2 sequences are SGHRS and YFSETQ. This clonotype was detected only a few times. What it recognizes is unknown. The sample was PBMCs or a T cell subset sorted from them (not recorded which). The chain is built from TRBV5-1 and TRBJ2-1; 7 nucleotides match TRBD1. This clonotype was obtained from an adult woman who had mild COVID-19 (a few samples of this study predate the infection). Cell type and time point are not known. This CDR3 reads CASSLAGGQAYNEQFF. CDR3 DNA sequence: TGCGCCAGCAGCTTGGCCGGAGGACAGGCATACAATGAGCAGTTCTTC.